Given below is one T cell receptor beta chain in context. These data are taken from a study of control samples from healthy donors and cancer patients. The repertoire was sequenced with immunoSEQ multiplex PCR; TCRdb's copy has only in-frame clones and lacks some. Of roughly 130,000 clones listed, 90% are singletons. Trimming removed 3 bases from V and 4 bases from J, with 13 bases in between. Germline V gives CDR1 LGHNA, CDR2 YNFKEQ. The CDR3 contains 14 residues. The source of this sequence is a man aged 18 to 30 in good health. The chain has TRBV4-2 and TRBJ2-7; no clear D gene. The specimen sequenced was blood. The CDR3 DNA follows: TGTGCCAGCAGCCACGGGCGGACCTCATACGAGCAGTACTTC. It translates to CASSHGRTSYEQYF.